This T cell receptor beta chain was sequenced during a study of blood T cells in healthy people across ages. Study-level findings and limits: A greater number of naive CD4+ cells and higher diversity distinguished long-lived donors from aged donors.

Comments on this clonotype: Its antigen remains unknown.

Sample-barcoded 5' priming and a J-beta primer mix drove a second PCR of about 7 to 12 cycles. TCRdb processed the 5' RACE reads anew with MiXCR; each CDR3 protein has one entry. This sample has roughly 2 million distinct CDR3 sequences, with just under 50% found just once. V shed 1 base and J shed 3 bases, with 18 bases lying between them. This CDR3 is 17 amino acids long. Per the germline V gene, CDR1 is SGDLS and CDR2 is YYNGEE. This chain links TRBV9 with TRBJ2-3, with D possibly TRBD1 on 6 matching bases. This receptor was obtained from a middle-aged woman in good health. The source material was blood. This CDR3 reads CASSVLAGEIGTDTQYF. CDR3 bases: TGTGCCAGCAGCGTATTGGCAGGGGAAATCGGGACAGATACGCAGTATTTT.